One sample yielded the 30 T cell receptor beta chains listed below, sequenced in a study of T cell responses to AZD1222 COVID-19 vaccine. Clones were sequenced by immunoSEQ multiplex PCR, and TCRdb holds only the in-frame ones, with some missing. Altogether over 150,000 clones are present, 80% to 90% being singletons, with the ten largest covering approximately 0.49%. The sample in question was peripheral blood, obtained on day 0 of AZD1222 vaccination. These receptor sequences come from an adult in good health.

This sequence joins TRBV5-1 and TRBJ1-1, with TRBD1 matching 10 bases. This CDR3 is built from 14 residues. V dropped 3 bases and J dropped 3; count of bases not matched to a gene: 2. Germline values: CDR1 SGHRS, CDR2 YFSETQ. For the CDR3, the DNA is TGCGCCAGCAGCTCCGGACAGGGGGACACTGAAGCTTTCTTT. It encodes CASSSGQGDTEAFF. The full variable domain, its missing parts supplied by reference TRBV5-1 and TRBJ1-1, is KAGVTQTPRYLIKTRGQQVTLSCSPISGHRSVSWYQQTPGQGLQFLFEYFSETQRNKGNFPGRFSGRQFSNSRSEMNVSTLELGDSALYLCASSSGQGDTEAFFGQGTRLTVV.

To note about this clone: One end of the junction varies from germline; a read error may be responsible. CDR3 coding DNA: TGTGCCAGCAGCCAAGGCCCAGCCACCCTCTTATTTTTATTT. Protein: CASSQGPATLLFLF. The chain couples TRBV3-1 (or the pseudogene TRBV3-2) to TRBJ1-1, with no clear D. The CDR3 is made up of 14 amino acids. Germline lookup yields CDR1 LGHDT and CDR2 YNNKEL (reference sequence).

This sequence joins TRBV27 and TRBJ1-5; D is perhaps TRBD1 (6 bases). Germline V gives CDR1 MNHEY, CDR2 SMNVEV (reference sequence). The CDR3 has 14 amino acids. V lost 3 bases and J 4 bases, leaving 10 bases between the germline ends. The CDR3 loop reads CASSLTGTNQPQHF. CDR3 DNA sequence: TGTGCCAGCAGTTTGACAGGAACTAATCAGCCCCAGCATTTT.

This clone was seen a handful of times. The sample carries other DNA sequences with the same CDR3. The V and J genes are TRBV3-1 (or the pseudogene TRBV3-2) and TRBJ1-1, with D unresolved. Trimming removed 5 bases at V and 3 bases at J, with 7 bases between. CDR1 and CDR2 from the germline V gene are LGHDT and YNNKEL (reference sequence). This CDR3 has 12 amino acids. CDR3 bases: TGTGCCAGCAGCTGGGGAGACACTGAAGCTTTCTTT. It is translated as CASSWGDTEAFF.

The chain couples TRBV9 to TRBJ2-1, with a tentative D call TRBD2 (5 bases). Trimming cost V 2 bases and J 2 bases, with 14 bases left between them. The CDR3 spans 16 residues. Germline V gene data show CDR1 as SGDLS and CDR2 as YYNGEE. CDR3 sequence reads: CASSVLSGQTYNEQFF. CDR3 nucleotides: TGTGCCAGCAGCGTTCTAAGCGGTCAGACCTACAATGAGCAGTTCTTC.

The chain combines TRBV15 with TRBJ1-2; 9 bases match TRBD1. CDR1 LNHNV and CDR2 YYDKDF come from the germline V gene (reference sequence). V lost 0 bases and J lost 8; bases outside the gene matches: 7. This CDR3 has 15 residues. The CDR3 coding sequence is TGTGCCACCAGCAGAGATCTAGGGACAGGGAACGGCTACACCTTC. The encoded protein is CATSRDLGTGNGYTF.

J is TRBJ1-2 and V is TRBV7-2; weak D call: TRBD1 (6 bases). Germline loops: CDR1 SGHTA, CDR2 FQGNSA. Trimming took off 5 bases at V and 8 bases at J, with 15 bases between the two ends. The CDR3 sequence is 13 residues long. Here the CDR3 DNA reads TGTGCCAGCAGCCCCAGGGGAGCGGGCGGCTACACCTTC. It is translated as CASSPRGAGGYTF.

V is TRBV10-1 and J is TRBJ2-7; no definite D call. From germline, CDR1 is WNHNN and CDR2 SYGVQD (reference sequence). V dropped 3 bases and J dropped 12 bases, with 21 bases sitting between them. The CDR3 runs 14 residues. The CDR3 sequence: CASSETRVGTLRYF. In DNA, the CDR3 is TGCGCCAGCAGTGAAACTCGGGTGGGAACTTTGAGGTACTTC.

CDR3 amino acids: CAWRGDSAPGDIQYF. CDR3 DNA sequence: TGTGCCTGGAGAGGGGATAGCGCCCCCGGGGACATTCAGTACTTC. The rearrangement links TRBV30 to TRBJ2-4; D tentatively fits TRBD1 or TRBD2 (5 bases each). This CDR3 contains 15 residues. Trimming cost V 3 bases and J 8 bases, with 20 bases left between them. Germline loops: CDR1 GTSNPN, CDR2 SVGIG (reference sequence).

The chain employs TRBV5-1 and TRBJ2-1; 9 bases agree with TRBD2. The CDR3 loop spans 14 amino acids. CDR1 is SGHRS, CDR2 YFSETQ, per germline. Germline trimming cut 4 bases from V and 6 bases from J; bases unmatched to any gene: 5. The CDR3 sequence: CASSPGLAFNEQFF. The DNA of the CDR3 is TGCGCCAGCAGCCCGGGACTAGCTTTCAATGAGCAGTTCTTC.

The rearrangement uses TRBV7-9 and TRBJ1-1, with a possible D match to TRBD1 (5 bases). The germline V gene has CDR1 SEHNR and CDR2 FQNEAQ (reference sequence). Trimming took 1 base from V and 5 from J, leaving 14 bases between them. The CDR3 contains 15 residues. CDR3 nucleotides: TGTGCCAGCAGCTTAGACGGCAGCGGGGGGACTGAAGCTTTCTTT. Its translation is CASSLDGSGGTEAFF.

V usage is TRBV18 and J usage is TRBJ2-7; D remains unclear. This CDR3 contains 12 residues. Germline values: CDR1 KGHSH, CDR2 LQKENI. V was pared by 5 bases and J by 6 bases, with 11 bases between. CDR3 sequence (DNA): TGTGCCAGCTCATACCCGGCCCTCGAGCAGTACTTC. It specifies CASSYPALEQYF.

This chain links TRBV5-1 with TRBJ2-1; 11 bases fit TRBD1. V lost 4 bases and J lost 5; bases outside the gene matches: 5. There are 15 residues in the CDR3. CDR1 is SGHRS, CDR2 YFSETQ, per germline. This CDR3 reads CASSLGTGGNNEQFF. In DNA form, the CDR3 reads TGCGCCAGCAGCCTTGGGACAGGGGGTAACAATGAGCAGTTCTTC.

The CDR3 loop is CASSHPSRGEKLFF. The CDR3 DNA sequence: TGTGCCAGCAGCCATCCCAGTCGAGGTGAAAAACTGTTTTTT. The chain joins TRBV28 to TRBJ1-4; D remains ambiguous. The CDR3 extends over 14 amino acids. The V gene lost 6 bases and the J gene lost 7 bases, with 15 bases spanning the gap. Per germline, CDR1 MDHEN and CDR2 SYDVKM.

Only one count was recorded for this clone. This sequence joins TRBV28 and TRBJ2-1; D is unresolved. CDR1 and CDR2 (germline): MDHEN, SYDVKM. V lost 7 bases and J lost 10, with 11 bases in between. The CDR3 is made up of 11 amino acids. The CDR3 loop is CASTLNREQFF. As DNA, the CDR3 is TGTGCCAGCACCCTTAACCGCGAGCAGTTCTTC. Looking up the rest from reference TRBV28 and TRBJ2-1 gives the full variable domain: DVKVTQSSRYLVKRTGEKVFLECVQDMDHENMFWYRQDPGLGLRLIYFSYDVKMKEKGDIPEGYSVSREKKERFSLILESASTNQTSMYLCASTLNREQFFGPGTRLTVL.

This clone was seen only once. The junction departs from germline at one end; a sequencing error may be responsible. The chain combines TRBV6-1 with TRBJ1-3; the D gene is possibly TRBD1 (6 bases). This CDR3 spans 15 amino acids. The germline V gene encodes CDR1 MNHNS and CDR2 SASEGT. In DNA form, the CDR3 reads TGTGCCAGCGGTGAGAGGGACAACTCTGGAAACACCATATATTTT. This translates into CASGERDNSGNTIYF.

This chain uses TRBV27 with TRBJ1-2, with D uncertain. There are 16 residues in the CDR3. V dropped 4 bases and J dropped 6 bases, with 21 bases sitting between them. From germline, CDR1 is MNHEY and CDR2 SMNVEV (reference sequence). The CDR3 region has the DNA TGTGCCAGCAGTTCCACCAACACCGGATACTTTAATGGCTACACCTTC. Encoded protein: CASSSTNTGYFNGYTF.

The V gene is TRBV14, the J gene TRBJ2-5; no reliable D call. V lost 0 bases and J lost 6, with 5 bases in between. The germline CDR1 and CDR2 sequences are SGHDN and FVKESK. CDR3 size: 12 residues. The DNA for the CDR3 is TGTGCCAGCAGCCAAGATTGGAAGACCCAGTACTTC. Its protein is CASSQDWKTQYF. The complete variable domain, with remaining parts taken from reference TRBV14 and TRBJ2-5, reads EAGVTQFPSHSVIEKGQTVTLRCDPISGHDNLYWYRRVMGKEIKFLLHFVKESKQDESGMPNNRFLAERTGGTYSTLKVQPAELEDSGVYFCASSQDWKTQYFGPGTRLLVL.

V is TRBV7-3 and J is TRBJ2-7; 8 nucleotides line up with TRBD1. Germline V gene lookup returns CDR1 SGHTA and CDR2 FQGTGA. V gave up 2 bases and J gave up 5 bases; unmatched junction bases: 8. The CDR3 is made up of 15 amino acids. The CDR3 DNA sequence: TGTGCCAGCAGCTTATCTCAAGGACAGGGCCACGAGCAGTACTTC. It specifies CASSLSQGQGHEQYF.

The chain links TRBV6-5 to TRBJ1-6; maybe TRBD1 (5 bases). The V end lost 0 bases, the J end lost 7 bases, and 10 bases lay between the germline ends. This CDR3 is 15 amino acids long. The V gene's germline CDR1 is MNHEY and CDR2 SVGAGI. The DNA of the CDR3 is TGTGCCAGCAGTTACTCCCAGGGTCAGAATTCACCCCTCCACTTT. It encodes CASSYSQGQNSPLHF.

This chain links TRBV7-2 with TRBJ1-5, with D perhaps matching TRBD1 (5 bases). Deletions cut 5 bases from V and 2 bases from J, with 13 bases between. This CDR3 is built from 15 residues. Germline assignment: CDR1 SGHTA and CDR2 FQGNSA. CDR3 sequence reads: CASSPLSGGNQPQHF. CDR3 DNA: TGTGCCAGCAGCCCCCTTTCGGGGGGCAATCAGCCCCAGCATTTT.

This clone turned up a few times. The V gene is TRBV9, the J gene TRBJ2-7; no definite D call. Germline CDR1 and CDR2: SGDLS and YYNGEE. Trimming left V 2 bases short and J 5 bases short, with 14 bases between. This CDR3 has 14 residues. The CDR3 nucleotides are TGTGCCAGCAGCGTGCGAGGTGTTGCCCACGAGCAGTACTTC. Encoded protein: CASSVRGVAHEQYF.

This rearrangement joins TRBV19 to TRBJ1-5, with D unresolved. Looked up from germline, CDR1 is LNHDA and CDR2 is SQIVND (reference sequence). This CDR3 is built from 13 residues. Deletions cut 9 bases from V and 9 bases from J, with 18 bases between. The chain's CDR3 is CASNTGPSWPQHF. CDR3 bases: TGTGCCAGCAATACCGGGCCCTCATGGCCCCAGCATTTT.

The rearrangement links TRBV5-1 to TRBJ1-1; D possibly corresponds to TRBD1 (6 bases). Trimming stripped 4 bases from V and 1 base from J, with 11 bases between. The CDR3 contains 14 residues. Looked up from germline, CDR1 is SGHRS and CDR2 is YFSETQ. The CDR3, as DNA: TGCGCCAGCAGCGTAACGGACAGGAACACTGAAGCTTTCTTT. Amino acid sequence: CASSVTDRNTEAFF.

This clone came up a few times. V gene TRBV6-4 combines with J gene TRBJ2-7; the match to TRBD2 covers 14 bases. The V and J ends lost 4 bases and 5 bases, in that order; junction bases with no gene match: 4. This CDR3 spans 15 amino acids. CDR1 and CDR2 from the germline V gene are MRHNA and SNTAGT. CDR3 sequence: CASSATSGGGNEQYF. CDR3 nucleotides: TGTGCCAGCAGTGCGACTAGCGGGGGGGGAAACGAGCAGTACTTC.

This sequence joins TRBV28 and TRBJ2-5; 7 bases line up with TRBD1. The junction had 7 bases not matched to a gene; V was cut back by 3 bases and J by 3 bases. Germline-derived CDR1 and CDR2 are MDHEN and SYDVKM. This CDR3 is 15 amino acids long. CDR3 sequence (DNA): TGTGCCAGCAGTTTTAACAGGGGTGGGGAAGAGACCCAGTACTTC. The encoded protein is CASSFNRGGEETQYF. Supplemented by reference TRBV28 and TRBJ2-5, the full variable domain reads DVKVTQSSRYLVKRTGEKVFLECVQDMDHENMFWYRQDPGLGLRLIYFSYDVKMKEKGDIPEGYSVSREKKERFSLILESASTNQTSMYLCASSFNRGGEETQYFGPGTRLLVL.

This chain uses TRBV4-3 with TRBJ2-1; possible D gene TRBD2, 6 bases. Trimming took 1 base from V and 7 from J, leaving 11 bases between them. The CDR3 extends over 14 amino acids. Germline assignment: CDR1 LGHNA and CDR2 YSLEER. CDR3 amino acids: CASSQGGLRNEQFF. The CDR3 DNA reads TGCGCCAGCAGCCAAGGGGGACTTCGGAATGAGCAGTTCTTC.

The chain recombines TRBV27 with TRBJ2-1; 10 nucleotides align to TRBD2. Germline-derived CDR1 and CDR2 are MNHEY and SMNVEV (reference sequence). V trimming: 6 bases; J trimming: 8 bases; junction bases outside the gene matches: 1. The CDR3 runs to 12 residues. The CDR3 sequence is CASSTSGDEQFF. The CDR3 bases are TGTGCCAGCAGCACTAGCGGGGATGAGCAGTTCTTC.

This chain connects TRBV5-4 to TRBJ2-3; D gene ambiguous. CDR1 is SGHNT, CDR2 YYREEE, per germline (reference sequence). The CDR3 is 14 residues long. Trimming removed 3 bases at V and 8 bases at J, with 16 bases between. The DNA of the CDR3 is TGTGCCAGCAGCTCCCCCGGGCAGACTTCTACGCAGTATTTT. Its protein is CASSSPGQTSTQYF.

This chain joins TRBV10-3 and TRBJ2-7; no definite D call. The germline gives CDR1 ENHRY, CDR2 SYGVKD. CDR3 size: 11 residues. Trimming shortened V by 6 bases and J by 4 bases, and 7 bases separated the two germline ends. The CDR3 DNA reads as TGTGCCATCAGCGACCGATACGAGCAGTACTTC. It is translated as CAISDRYEQYF.